Below are 11 T cell receptor beta chains sequenced from a single sample in a study of metastatic and nonmetastatic thyroid tumors. MiXCR was used by TCRdb to re-call the PCR reads. The sample has tens of thousands of clones; approximately 13% are singletons. Thyroid surgery had not been preceded by any treatment in any patient. Sequencing was carried out using tumor tissue. These receptors were collected from a female donor with papillary thyroid cancer or a benign thyroid nodule (not recorded which). Some clones in this sample may be carry-over from other donors' samples.

This clone was recorded many times. The chain combines TRBV7-8 with TRBJ2-7; TRBD2 matches at 10 bases. Germline assignment: CDR1 SGHVS and CDR2 FQNEAQ. The ends lost 1 base at V and 0 bases at J; junction bases unmatched: 6. This CDR3 has 17 residues. The CDR3 DNA reads TGTGCCAGCAGCTTAGTTACTAGCGGGATTAACTCCTACGAGCAGTACTTC. The encoded protein is CASSLVTSGINSYEQYF.

The table lists this clone with a few counts. Given a much more abundant clone one base away, this may be a read error. The chain combines TRBV15 with TRBJ2-1, with a tentative D call TRBD2 (6 bases). This CDR3 has 13 amino acids. Trimming shortened V by 8 bases and J by 12 bases, and 20 bases separated the two germline ends. Germline CDR1 and CDR2: LNHNV and YYDKDF (reference sequence). The DNA for the CDR3 is TGTGCCACCGCTGTACGGAGGGCCGATGGGCAGTTCTTC. Translating gives CATAVRRADGQFF.

This clone was recorded many times. Other DNA sequences in this specimen translate into the identical CDR3. The chain links TRBV5-1 to TRBJ2-2; 11 bases are a match to TRBD2. Germline trimming cut 0 bases from V and 0 bases from J; bases unmatched to any gene: 1. There are 17 residues in the CDR3. Germline V CDR1 and CDR2: SGHRS, YFSETQ. CDR3 sequence reads: CASSLGLAGPNTGELFF. In nucleotides, the CDR3 is TGCGCCAGCAGCTTGGGACTAGCGGGGCCGAACACCGGGGAGCTGTTTTTT.

This clone was detected only a few times. This specimen includes other DNA sequences encoding the same CDR3. This chain uses TRBV12-3 or TRBV12-4 with TRBJ2-2, with D perhaps assigned TRBD1 or TRBD2 (5 bases each). Deletions cut 7 bases from V and 5 bases from J, with 14 bases between. This CDR3 is 14 amino acids long. Written as DNA, the CDR3 is TGTGCCAGCAATATGGGACGGGCAACCGGGGAGCTGTTTTTT. Its protein is CASNMGRATGELFF.

This clone was counted only a few times. The V gene is TRBV29-1, the J gene TRBJ2-5, with D possibly being TRBD2 (5 bases). Germline V gives CDR1 SQVTM, CDR2 ANQGSEA. The CDR3 consists of 13 residues. The germline V and J ends were trimmed by 5 bases and 5 bases, with 15 bases remaining between them. CDR3 DNA: TGCAGCGTTCAGTATACTAGGAGGGAGACCCAGTACTTC. Its translation is CSVQYTRRETQYF.

In its sample, this clone was seen many times. The chain has TRBV12-3 or TRBV12-4 and TRBJ2-3; D is unresolved. This CDR3 is 14 amino acids long. V was shortened by 6 bases and J by 0 bases, with 10 bases between the two germline ends. Here the CDR3 reads CASSLVTSTDTQYF. CDR3 nucleotide sequence: TGTGCCAGCAGCCTGGTAACTAGCACAGATACGCAGTATTTT.

This clone showed up many times. The chain is built from TRBV5-1 and TRBJ2-7, with TRBD1 matching over 8 bases. The CDR3 contains 14 residues. Per the germline V gene, CDR1 is SGHRS and CDR2 is YFSETQ. The V and J ends lost 5 bases and 0 bases, in that order; junction bases with no gene match: 4. As DNA, the CDR3 is TGCGCCAGCAGGAGGGGACAGGACTCCTACGAGCAGTACTTC. It specifies CASRRGQDSYEQYF. The whole variable domain, remainder taken from reference TRBV5-1 and TRBJ2-7, is KAGVTQTPRYLIKTRGQQVTLSCSPISGHRSVSWYQQTPGQGLQFLFEYFSETQRNKGNFPGRFSGRQFSNSRSEMNVSTLELGDSALYLCASRRGQDSYEQYFGPGTRLTVT.

The rearrangement joins TRBV6-1 to TRBJ2-7; D perhaps matches TRBD1 (6 bases). Trimming cost V 7 bases and J 4 bases, with 17 bases left between them. The CDR3 extends over 14 amino acids. Germline V lookup: CDR1 MNHNS, CDR2 SASEGT. The CDR3 sequence: CASTPRVQGYEQYF. The CDR3 nucleotides read TGTGCCAGCACACCAAGAGTTCAGGGGTACGAGCAGTACTTC.

This clone was counted at least ten times. Other DNA sequences of this sample code for an identical CDR3. The chain carries TRBV6-1 and TRBJ1-1, with D hard to call. V was shortened by 3 bases and J by 1 base, with 6 bases between the two germline ends. The CDR3 is 13 amino acids. From germline, CDR1 is MNHNS and CDR2 SASEGT. This chain's CDR3 is CASSEPPNTEAFF. The DNA of the CDR3 is TGTGCCAGCAGTGAGCCGCCGAACACTGAAGCTTTCTTT.

This clone has a count of ten or more. The rearrangement uses TRBV18 and TRBJ2-1; D perhaps matches TRBD2 (5 bases). In germline, CDR1 is KGHSH, CDR2 LQKENI. The CDR3 is 12 residues long. The germline V and J ends were trimmed by 6 bases and 8 bases, with 11 bases remaining between them. CDR3 DNA: TGTGCCAGCTCTGGGGTGGGAGATGAGCAGTTCTTC. Protein sequence: CASSGVGDEQFF.

The table lists this clone with many counts. This chain uses TRBV5-1 with TRBJ2-1; D gene unclear. Germline V gives CDR1 SGHRS, CDR2 YFSETQ. The germline V and J ends were trimmed by 4 bases and 3 bases, with 23 bases remaining between them. The CDR3 contains 18 residues. CDR3 residues: CASSRQTREALFYNEQFF. The CDR3 DNA sequence: TGCGCCAGCAGCCGACAAACCAGAGAAGCCCTTTTCTACAATGAGCAGTTCTTC.